The clone carrying this T cell receptor (beta chain) was recorded many times. Its antigen is not known. At one end, the junction sequence differs from germline, possibly due to a read error. The data are from a study of molecular identifiers for immune sequencing clone quantification. Study-level findings and limits: Jurkat TCR RNA spiked in from one cell (amid about a million naive cells) was reportedly detectable.

Naive CD8 T cells, phenotype CD8+CD4-CCR7+CD45RA+, were sorted. Germline CDR1 LNHDA, CDR2 SQIVND (reference sequence). The CDR3 sequence is 16 residues long. The bulk TCR libraries were made with methods described before and with listed TCR primers. Each CDR3 protein is one row after TCRdb ran MiXCR on the PCR reads. The table has about 640,000 distinct CDR3 sequences, just under 20% seen once. This chain connects TRBV19 to TRBJ1-2; 8 bases match TRBD1. The TCR was taken from a human donor in good health. Some libraries in this study had Jurkat cell RNA spiked in. The specimen was naive CD8+ T cells from blood, with Jurkat cell RNA spiked in. Stated subset: FACS-sorted CD8+CD4-CCR7+CD45RA+ naive T cells. CDR3 sequence (DNA): TGTGCCAGTAGTATTACCCTATACGGACAGGGTAATGGCCACACCTTC. This codes for CASSITLYGQGNGHTF.